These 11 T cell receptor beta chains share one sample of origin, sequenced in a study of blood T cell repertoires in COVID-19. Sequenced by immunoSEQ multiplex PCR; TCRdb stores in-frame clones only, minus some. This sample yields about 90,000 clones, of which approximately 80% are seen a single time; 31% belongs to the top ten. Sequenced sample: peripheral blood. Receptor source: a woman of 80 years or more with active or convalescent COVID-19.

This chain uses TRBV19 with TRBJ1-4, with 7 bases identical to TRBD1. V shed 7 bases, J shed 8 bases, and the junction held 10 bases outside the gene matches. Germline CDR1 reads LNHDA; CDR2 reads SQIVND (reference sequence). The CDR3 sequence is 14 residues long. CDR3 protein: CASTETGRLEKLFF. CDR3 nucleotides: TGTGCCAGTACTGAGACAGGGAGGTTAGAAAAACTGTTTTTT. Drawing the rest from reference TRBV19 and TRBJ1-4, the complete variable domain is DGGITQSPKYLFRKEGQNVTLSCEQNLNHDAMYWYRQDPGQGLRLIYYSQIVNDFQKGDIAEGYSVSREKKESFPLTVTSAQKNPTAFYLCASTETGRLEKLFFGSGTQLSVL.

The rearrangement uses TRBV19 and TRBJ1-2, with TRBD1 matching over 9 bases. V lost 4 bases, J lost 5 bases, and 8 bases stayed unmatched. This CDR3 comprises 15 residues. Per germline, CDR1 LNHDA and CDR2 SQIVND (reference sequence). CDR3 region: CASSSSSTGGYGYTF. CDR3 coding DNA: TGTGCCAGTAGTAGCTCTTCGACAGGGGGGTATGGCTACACCTTC.

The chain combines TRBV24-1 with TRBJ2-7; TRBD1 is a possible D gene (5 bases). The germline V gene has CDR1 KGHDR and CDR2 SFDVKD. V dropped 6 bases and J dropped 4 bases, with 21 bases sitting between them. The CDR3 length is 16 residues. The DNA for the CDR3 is TGTGCCACCAGTCGACCGTCCGTAGGACAACGATACGAGCAGTACTTC. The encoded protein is CATSRPSVGQRYEQYF.

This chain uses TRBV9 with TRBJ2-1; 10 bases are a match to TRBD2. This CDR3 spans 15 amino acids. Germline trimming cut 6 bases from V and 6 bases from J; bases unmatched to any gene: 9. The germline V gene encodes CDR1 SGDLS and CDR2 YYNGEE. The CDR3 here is CASTPTSGLVNEQFF. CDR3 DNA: TGTGCCAGCACCCCGACTAGCGGGTTAGTCAATGAGCAGTTCTTC.

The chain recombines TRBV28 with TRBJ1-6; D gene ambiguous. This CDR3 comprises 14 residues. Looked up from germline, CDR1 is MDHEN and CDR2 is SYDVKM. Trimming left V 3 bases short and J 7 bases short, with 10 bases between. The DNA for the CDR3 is TGTGCCAGCAGTTTTGGCATGAGGAATTCACCCCTCCACTTT. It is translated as CASSFGMRNSPLHF.

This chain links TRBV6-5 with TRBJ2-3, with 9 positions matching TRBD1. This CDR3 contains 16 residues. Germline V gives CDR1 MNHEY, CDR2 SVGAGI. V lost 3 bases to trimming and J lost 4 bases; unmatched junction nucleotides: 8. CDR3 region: CASSYTPGQGSDTQYF. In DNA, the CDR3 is TGTGCCAGCAGTTATACGCCGGGACAGGGATCAGATACGCAGTATTTT.

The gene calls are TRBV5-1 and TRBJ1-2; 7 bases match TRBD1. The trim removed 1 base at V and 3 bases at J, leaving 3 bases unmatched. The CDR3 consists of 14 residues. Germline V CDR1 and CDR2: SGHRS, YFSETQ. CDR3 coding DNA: TGCGCCAGCAGCTTGACCGGACAGGACTATGGCTACACCTTC. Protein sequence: CASSLTGQDYGYTF. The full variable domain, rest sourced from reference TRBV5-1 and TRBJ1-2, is KAGVTQTPRYLIKTRGQQVTLSCSPISGHRSVSWYQQTPGQGLQFLFEYFSETQRNKGNFPGRFSGRQFSNSRSEMNVSTLELGDSALYLCASSLTGQDYGYTFGSGTRLTVV.

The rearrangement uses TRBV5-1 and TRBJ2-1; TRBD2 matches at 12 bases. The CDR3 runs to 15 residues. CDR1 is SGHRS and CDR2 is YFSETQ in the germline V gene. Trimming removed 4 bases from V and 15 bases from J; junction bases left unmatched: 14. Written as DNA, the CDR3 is TGCGCCAGCAGCCCGGGACTAGCGGGCCCCCTCCAGCGGTTCTTC. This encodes CASSPGLAGPLQRFF.

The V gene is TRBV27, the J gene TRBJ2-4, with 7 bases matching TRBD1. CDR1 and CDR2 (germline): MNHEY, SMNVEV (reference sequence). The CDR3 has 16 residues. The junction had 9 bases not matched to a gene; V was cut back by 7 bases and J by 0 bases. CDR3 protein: CASTPGTELAKNIQYF. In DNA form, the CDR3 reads TGTGCCAGCACTCCCGGGACAGAACTAGCCAAAAACATTCAGTACTTC.

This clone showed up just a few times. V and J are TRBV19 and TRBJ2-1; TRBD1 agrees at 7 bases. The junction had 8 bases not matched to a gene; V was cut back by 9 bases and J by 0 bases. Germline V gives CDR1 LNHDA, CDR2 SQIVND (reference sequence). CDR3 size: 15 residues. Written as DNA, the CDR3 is TGTGCCAGCACACAGGGGCTATTCTCCTACAATGAGCAGTTCTTC. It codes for CASTQGLFSYNEQFF.

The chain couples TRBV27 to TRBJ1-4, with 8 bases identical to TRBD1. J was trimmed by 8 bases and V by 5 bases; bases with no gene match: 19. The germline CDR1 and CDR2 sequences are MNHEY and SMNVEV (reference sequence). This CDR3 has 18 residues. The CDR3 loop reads CASSPIRTGSNTGEKLFF. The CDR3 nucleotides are TGTGCCAGCAGTCCAATCCGGACAGGGTCGAATACCGGGGAAAAACTGTTTTTT.